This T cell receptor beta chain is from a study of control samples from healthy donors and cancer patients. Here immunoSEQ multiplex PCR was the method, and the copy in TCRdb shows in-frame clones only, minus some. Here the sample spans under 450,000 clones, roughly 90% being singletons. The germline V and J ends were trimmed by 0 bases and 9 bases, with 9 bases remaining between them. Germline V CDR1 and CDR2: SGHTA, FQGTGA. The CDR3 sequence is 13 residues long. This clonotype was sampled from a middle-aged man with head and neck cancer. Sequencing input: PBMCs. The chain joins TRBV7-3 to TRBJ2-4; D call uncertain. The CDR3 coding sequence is TGTGCCAGCAGCTTAACTGGGTCGGGCATTCAGTACTTC. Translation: CASSLTGSGIQYF.